The rows below give T cell receptor beta chains drawn from one sample of a study of blood T cell repertoires in COVID-19. Repertoires were generated with immunoSEQ multiplex PCR, while TCRdb's copy carries only in-frame clones and drops some. This sample has some 270,000 clones, with about 85% found just once. The sample taken for sequencing was PBMCs or T cells enriched from blood (not recorded which). The receptors were gathered from a woman aged 45-65 years who had been exposed to COVID-19. Both conserved end residues are part of each CDR3. The D gene is left open where the match is weak. The size entry is marked missing in some rows and otherwise reads once, few, many or a size class.

clone size: -
V gene: TRBV10-3
D gene: -
J gene: TRBJ1-4
CDR3 protein: CAISPNRDEKLFF
CDR3 DNA: TGTGCCATCAGTCCAAACCGGGATGAAAAACTGTTTTTT

clone size: -
V gene: TRBV5-1
D gene: TRBD1
J gene: TRBJ1-4
CDR3 protein: CASSRDRVNEKLFF
CDR3 DNA: TGCGCCAGCAGCCGGGACAGGGTGAATGAAAAACTGTTTTTT

clone size: -
V gene: TRBV19
D gene: -
J gene: TRBJ1-1
CDR3 protein: CASKGWKWQTLVLWGAFF
CDR3 DNA: TGTGCCAGTAAGGGGTGGAAGTGGCAAACTCTTGTCCTGTGGGGAGCTTTCTTT

clone size: -
V gene: TRBV3-1/TRBV3-2
D gene: TRBD1
J gene: TRBJ2-5
CDR3 protein: CASSQETRGPGETQYF
CDR3 DNA: TGTGCCAGCAGCCAAGAGACGAGGGGGCCGGGGGAGACCCAGTACTTC

clone size: -
V gene: TRBV3-1/TRBV3-2
D gene: TRBD1
J gene: TRBJ1-2
CDR3 protein: CASSHSGGYGYTF
CDR3 DNA: TGTGCCAGCAGCCACTCAGGGGGCTATGGCTACACCTTC

clone size: -
V gene: TRBV29-1
D gene: -
J gene: TRBJ2-5
CDR3 protein: CSVSGGGETQYF
CDR3 DNA: TGCAGCGTTAGCGGTGGAGGAGAGACCCAGTACTTC

clone size: few
V gene: TRBV24-1
D gene: TRBD1
J gene: TRBJ1-3
CDR3 protein: CATSDPRDSSGNTIYF
CDR3 DNA: TGTGCCACCAGTGATCCCCGGGACAGCTCTGGAAACACCATATATTTT

clone size: -
V gene: TRBV6-5
D gene: -
J gene: TRBJ1-6
CDR3 protein: CASRQDTYNSPLHF
CDR3 DNA: TGTGCCAGCCGCCAGGACACGTATAATTCACCCCTCCACTTT

clone size: -
V gene: TRBV7-9
D gene: -
J gene: TRBJ1-2
CDR3 protein: CASSSSGRYGYTF
CDR3 DNA: TGTGCCAGCAGCTCCTCGGGGAGGTATGGCTACACCTTC

clone size: -
V gene: TRBV7-9
D gene: -
J gene: TRBJ1-1
CDR3 protein: CASTFDSLNTEAFF
CDR3 DNA: TGTGCCAGCACCTTCGACAGCCTGAACACTGAAGCTTTCTTT

clone size: -
V gene: TRBV6-5
D gene: -
J gene: TRBJ1-1
CDR3 protein: CASSYSRVNTEAFF
CDR3 DNA: TGTGCCAGCAGTTACTCACGGGTGAACACTGAAGCTTTCTTT

clone size: -
V gene: TRBV28
D gene: -
J gene: TRBJ1-1
CDR3 protein: CASREGVGDTEAFF
CDR3 DNA: TGTGCCAGCAGAGAGGGCGTTGGGGATACTGAAGCTTTCTTT

clone size: -
V gene: TRBV5-8
D gene: -
J gene: TRBJ1-6
CDR3 protein: CASSSDRSSYNSPLHF
CDR3 DNA: TGTGCCAGCAGCTCTGACCGGAGCTCCTATAATTCACCCCTCCACTTT

clone size: -
V gene: TRBV10-2
D gene: TRBD2
J gene: TRBJ2-5
CDR3 protein: CASRFAGGAQETQYF
CDR3 DNA: TGCGCCAGCAGGTTCGCGGGGGGGGCACAAGAGACCCAGTACTTC

clone size: -
V gene: TRBV11-2
D gene: TRBD1
J gene: TRBJ1-1
CDR3 protein: CASSLRTGTEAFF
CDR3 DNA: TGTGCCAGCAGCTTAAGGACAGGCACTGAAGCTTTCTTT

clone size: -
V gene: TRBV5-1
D gene: -
J gene: TRBJ2-2
CDR3 protein: CASSFVSGELFF
CDR3 DNA: TGCGCCAGCAGCTTCGTCTCCGGGGAGCTGTTTTTT

clone size: -
V gene: TRBV30
D gene: -
J gene: TRBJ2-7
CDR3 protein: CAWSVLIEQYF
CDR3 DNA: TGTGCCTGGAGTGTTTTAATCGAGCAGTACTTC